What follows describes a single T cell receptor beta chain. Per germline, CDR1 LGHDT and CDR2 YNNKEL (reference sequence). CDR3 size: 18 residues. The V end was cut by 4 bases, the J end by 4 bases, with 22 bases between. The data were produced by immunoSEQ multiplex PCR, yet TCRdb's version contains in-frame clones alone and is incomplete. The sample contains about 68,000 clones, roughly 91% of which appear only once. The data were taken from a study of stem cell transplantation in POMP-related autoinflammatory disease. Study-wide context: Pre-transplant patients had naive-skewed CD4+ T cells and few CD8+ T cells.

The sequencing used CD4+ T cells from PBMCs, collected after stem cell transplantation. V usage is TRBV3-1 (or the pseudogene TRBV3-2) and J usage is TRBJ2-2, with D maybe TRBD1 (6 bases). This receptor was obtained from a human patient with POMP-related autoinflammation and immune dysregulation (PRAID). The graft donor may be the source of some T cells. The CDR3 nucleotides are TGTGCCAGCAGCCCCATGATTTTAACCGGGACACCCACCGGGGAGCTGTTTTTT. It is translated as CASSPMILTGTPTGELFF.